One and the same sample provided the 9 T cell receptor beta chains below, sequenced in a study of shared clonotypes between healthy human individuals. The repertoire was sequenced with immunoSEQ multiplex PCR; TCRdb's copy has only in-frame clones and lacks some. Of fewer than 600,000 clones in the sample, 70% to 80% are singletons; the top ten hold approximately 13%. Sequencing was carried out using PBMCs. These receptors were taken from a woman aged 40 to 50 in good health. Some clones in this sample may be carry-over from other donors' samples.

This clone turned up a few times. V and J are TRBV10-1 and TRBJ2-7; 7 nucleotides agree with TRBD1. With V trimmed by 5 bases and J by 3 bases, 1 base remained unmatched. In germline, CDR1 is WNHNN, CDR2 SYGVQD (reference sequence). The CDR3 has 12 amino acids. The DNA of the CDR3 is TGCGCCAGCAGTTCAGGGGGCTACGAGCAGTACTTC. Its translation: CASSSGGYEQYF.

The gene calls are TRBV5-1 and TRBJ2-7; possible D gene TRBD1, 6 bases. Trimming cost V 0 bases and J 2 bases, with 9 bases left between them. CDR1 SGHRS and CDR2 YFSETQ come from the germline V gene. The CDR3 length is 14 residues. The DNA for the CDR3 is TGCGCCAGCAGCTTGGACAGGGCCACCTACGAGCAGTACTTC. This sequence encodes CASSLDRATYEQYF. The entire variable domain, with the rest obtained from reference TRBV5-1 and TRBJ2-7, is as follows: KAGVTQTPRYLIKTRGQQVTLSCSPISGHRSVSWYQQTPGQGLQFLFEYFSETQRNKGNFPGRFSGRQFSNSRSEMNVSTLELGDSALYLCASSLDRATYEQYFGPGTRLTVT.

The rearrangement uses TRBV10-1 and TRBJ1-4, with D perhaps TRBD1 (5 bases). Trimming shortened V by 5 bases and J by 0 bases, and 22 bases separated the two germline ends. Germline V gene lookup returns CDR1 WNHNN and CDR2 SYGVQD (reference sequence). CDR3 length: 19 residues. The CDR3 sequence is CASSWMGPPQDTTNEKLFF. The CDR3 DNA follows: TGCGCCAGCAGTTGGATGGGCCCGCCCCAGGACACAACTAATGAAAAACTGTTTTTT.

V is TRBV27 and J is TRBJ2-2, with 9 bases fitting TRBD2. Germline V lookup: CDR1 MNHEY, CDR2 SMNVEV (reference sequence). V was clipped by 5 bases and J by 6 bases; unmatched bases: 7. The CDR3 sequence is 15 residues long. CDR3 nucleotides: TGTGCCAGCAGTAGGATTAGCGGGAGTCCCGGGGAGCTGTTTTTT. It codes for CASSRISGSPGELFF.

The V and J genes are TRBV5-4 and TRBJ2-7; 9 bases match TRBD1. This CDR3 has 14 residues. Looked up from germline, CDR1 is SGHNT and CDR2 is YYREEE (reference sequence). J was trimmed by 3 bases and V by 5 bases; bases with no gene match: 6. CDR3 protein: CASSSGQGFYEQYF. CDR3 nucleotide sequence: TGTGCCAGCAGTTCGGGACAGGGCTTCTACGAGCAGTACTTC.

V gene TRBV5-1 combines with J gene TRBJ2-7, with 7 bases identical to TRBD2. V lost 0 bases to trimming and J lost 0 bases; unmatched junction nucleotides: 3. CDR1 SGHRS and CDR2 YFSETQ come from the germline V gene. CDR3 size: 15 residues. This CDR3 reads CASSLVGGSSYEQYF. DNA for the CDR3: TGCGCCAGCAGCTTGGTGGGGGGGAGCTCCTACGAGCAGTACTTC.

The chain uses TRBV7-2 and TRBJ2-1; D is uncertain. V gave up 5 bases and J gave up 8 bases, with 13 bases separating them. The germline CDR1 and CDR2 sequences are SGHTA and FQGNSA. The CDR3 covers 13 residues. The chain's CDR3 is CASSLNNGDEQFF. In nucleotides, the CDR3 is TGTGCCAGCAGCCTCAACAATGGCGATGAGCAGTTCTTC.

The chain links TRBV29-1 to TRBJ2-7, with TRBD2 matching 9 bases. The V and J ends lost 4 bases and 3 bases, in that order; junction bases with no gene match: 4. CDR3 length equals 13 residues. Germline V CDR1 and CDR2: SQVTM, ANQGSEA. CDR3: CSVGSGRGYEQYF. DNA for the CDR3: TGCAGCGTTGGTAGCGGGAGAGGCTACGAGCAGTACTTC.

The rearrangement uses TRBV10-3 and TRBJ2-2; 7 bases are a match to TRBD2. The V segment lost 7 bases and the J segment 0 bases; nucleotides outside the gene matches: 5. Germline CDR1 reads ENHRY; CDR2 reads SYGVKD. This CDR3 is 15 amino acids long. CDR3 sequence: CAINRAGPNTGELFF. CDR3 nucleotide sequence: TGTGCCATCAATAGAGCGGGACCGAACACCGGGGAGCTGTTTTTT.